This T cell receptor beta chain was identified in a study of blood T cells in healthy people across ages (dated by TCRdb to between 2014 and 2016). As for the study more broadly: Template switching captured roughly one uniquely barcoded TCR beta cDNA molecule per two T cells in model experiments. To track age-related changes in TCR beta repertoire diversity, the study relied on deep sequencing normalized with unique cDNA molecular identifiers. The study analyzed two additional independent replicas of 1 million unique cDNA reads from the same blood draw for two donors, one aged 18 to 30 and one aged 80 or older. Donors were grouped into four age groups: young (average about 15 years), middle-aged (39), aged (around 66) and long-lived (approximately 82). To avoid experimental bias, donors of different ages were spread randomly across the sequencing lanes.

Summary of the overall study and its limitations: Observed TCR beta diversity correlated strongly with the percentage of naive T cells measured by flow cytometry. Observed TCR beta diversity per million T cells fell roughly linearly with age, and a significant reduction was already apparent by age roughly 40. Compared with the aged group, more naive CD4+ T cells, fewer expanded clones and increased TCR diversity were shown by the long-lived group, suggesting age selection. Estimates of total diversity based on one million sequenced T cells were regarded as lower bounds and as underestimates. Donor CMV infection status was unknown, potentially confounding age-related changes in expanded clonotypes. Because profiling used bulk unsorted PBMCs, naive and antigen-experienced compartments could not be compared conclusively.

Worth noting for this clonotype: The clone's antigen remains unknown. Within one base of it there is no much larger clone, and no base qualities were kept.

The CDR3 runs 15 amino acids, cysteine and phenylalanine included. Left in the record is the CDR3 DNA by itself, 45 bases read in frame from the first base. CDR1 and CDR2 are drawn from the germline V gene: SGHAT, FQNNGV. Trimming takes 0 bases from V and 3 bases from J, and the germline ends sit 11 bases apart. The donors were 40 or so Caucasian individuals from Russia, aged roughly 6 to 90 years, who were systemically healthy. Around 10 milliliters of peripheral blood were collected from each donor into EDTA-treated Vacutainer tubes. Ficoll-Paque density-gradient centrifugation was used to isolate PBMCs, with at least 6 million per sample. Trizol reagent was used to extract total RNA from PBMCs, with at least 5 micrograms per sample. The percentages of naive CD45RAhigh/CD27high T cells were determined by flow cytometry on a PBMC aliquot from every donor. Library preparation employed 5' RACE. The data were produced on an Illumina HiSeq 2500. A second PCR of roughly 6 to 12 cycles was performed with a sample-barcoded 5' primer and a J-beta primer mix. Each TCR beta cDNA molecule received a unique molecular identifier from a template-switch 5' adaptor carrying 12 random nucleotides. Each sample yielded at least 2.5 million CDR3-containing paired-end reads. First-strand cDNA was synthesized from all RNA with the Mint cDNA synthesis kit, primed by a TRBC-specific oligonucleotide. All cDNA was treated with uracil-DNA glycosylase and then went through a first 18-cycle PCR with the universal primers M1SS and BC2_uni_R. On the authors' methods: Each sample was normalized by randomly selecting 1 million high-quality reads, each carrying a distinct molecular identifier. Instead of being binned into consensus sequences, reads with shared molecular identifiers were discarded. MiTCR, run with a Q25 quality threshold and the strictest error-elimination algorithm, handled CDR3 identification, clonotype clustering and error correction. Lower-bound total TCR beta diversity was estimated with a nonparametric unseen species model using Euler transformation. TCRdb reran the public reads through fastp at Q25 and MiXCR, keeping productive beta chains. Here each entry gathers all rows of one CDR3 protein and keeps the most common genes and DNA. The authors' filters were not applied to this entry. This sample has about 1.4 million distinct CDR3 sequences in its table, and approximately 59% of those were observed once. The ten largest clones represent 5.5% to 8% of the sample.

The sequence is built from TRBV11-2 and TRBJ1-1, with the D gene not clear enough to name. The receptor comes from a man aged 18-30 years in good health. Sequencing was performed on blood. The CDR3 protein: CASSLEGVTYTEAFF. In nucleotides, the sequence is TGTGCCAGCAGCTTAGAAGGCGTCACCTACACTGAAGCTTTCTTT.